This T cell receptor beta chain was recovered during a study of beta chain features in type 1 diabetes. The investigators reverse transcribed all of the isolated RNA, so they sequenced expressed TCRB transcripts. The method was immunoSEQ multiplex PCR; TCRdb's version includes in-frame clones alone and lacks a portion of them. The sample includes about 40,000 clones, 45% to 50% of them seen just once. In germline, CDR1 is GTSNPN, CDR2 SVGIG (reference sequence). Germline trimming cut 3 bases from V and 4 bases from J; bases unmatched to any gene: 4. The CDR3 length is 14 residues. The sample comprised central memory CD4+ T cells from blood. The receptor was derived from a woman younger than 35 in good health. V is TRBV30 and J is TRBJ1-1, with TRBD1 identical over 11 bases. CDR3 coding DNA: TGTGCCTGGAGCATTGGGACAGGGGGCACTGAAGCTTTCTTT. Protein: CAWSIGTGGTEAFF.